Presented here are 11 T cell receptor beta chains from one specimen sequenced in a study of PD-1 and CTLA-4 blockade in melanoma. TCRdb keeps only in-frame clones here, not all; method: immunoSEQ multiplex PCR. The table has around 21,000 clones, approximately 89% seen once. The source material was CD8+ T cells from peripheral blood, sampled before anti-PD-1 treatment. All receptors derive from a human donor with melanoma.

In regard to this clone: Germline is not matched at one junction end, which may reflect a read error. The CDR3 reads CASSLGALRIF. The CDR3 DNA sequence: TGTGCCAGCAGTTTAGGGGCCCTCCGAATCTTT. The chain combines TRBV28 with TRBJ1-1, with a possible D match to TRBD1 (5 bases). Germline V gene data show CDR1 as MDHEN and CDR2 as SYDVKM. This CDR3 region has 11 residues.

V usage is TRBV6-2 or TRBV6-3 and J usage is TRBJ2-1; maybe TRBD1 (5 bases). The CDR3 is made up of 13 amino acids. The V gene lost 2 bases and the J gene lost 4 bases, with 6 bases spanning the gap. The germline CDR1 and CDR2 sequences are MNHEY and SVGEGT. The CDR3 region is CASSYGAYNEQFF. The CDR3 DNA sequence: TGTGCCAGCAGTTACGGGGCTTACAATGAGCAGTTCTTC.

This chain links TRBV7-9 with TRBJ2-5; no clear D. The germline CDR1 and CDR2 sequences are SEHNR and FQNEAQ (reference sequence). V was clipped by 1 base and J by 1 base, with 7 bases between them. This CDR3 region has 14 residues. The CDR3 DNA reads TGTGCCAGCAGCTTAGGACTGGGCCAAGAGACCCAGTACTTC. Amino acids: CASSLGLGQETQYF.

V is TRBV27 and J is TRBJ1-5; 10 nucleotides agree with TRBD1. The CDR3 is made up of 16 amino acids. Germline loops: CDR1 MNHEY, CDR2 SMNVEV (reference sequence). Trimming took 5 bases from V and 4 from J; bases not matched to a gene: 8. CDR3: CASSIGAGQGNQPQHF. Here the CDR3 DNA reads TGTGCCAGCAGTATTGGCGCGGGACAGGGGAATCAGCCCCAGCATTTT.

The chain joins TRBV11-3 to TRBJ1-1, with D unclear. Per the germline V gene, CDR1 is SGHNT and CDR2 is YENEEA. The CDR3 is 12 amino acids. V lost 1 base and J 7 bases, leaving 7 bases between the germline ends. The CDR3 reads CASSLGLDEAFF. Written as DNA, the CDR3 is TGTGCCAGCAGCTTAGGCTTGGATGAAGCTTTCTTT. The full variable domain, its missing parts supplied by reference TRBV11-3 and TRBJ1-1, is EAGVVQSPRYKIIEKKQPVAFWCNPISGHNTLYWYLQNLGQGPELLIRYENEEAVDDSQLPKDRFSAERLKGVDSTLKIQPAELGDSAVYLCASSLGLDEAFFGQGTRLTVV.

The chain combines TRBV19 with TRBJ1-5, with TRBD1 identical over 8 bases. V shed 5 bases and J 1 base; nucleotides not matched to a gene: 7. Germline lookup yields CDR1 LNHDA and CDR2 SQIVND (reference sequence). CDR3 length equals 16 residues. The CDR3 DNA reads TGTGCCAGTAGTGGGGAGGACAGGGTCAGCAATCAGCCCCAGCATTTT. Residues: CASSGEDRVSNQPQHF.

The chain is built from TRBV6-5 and TRBJ2-1; 7 bases are shared with TRBD1. The CDR3 spans 15 residues. Germline lookup yields CDR1 MNHEY and CDR2 SVGAGI. V lost 6 bases, J lost 4 bases, and 9 bases stayed unmatched. The DNA of the CDR3 is TGTGCCAGCAGATCTGGACAGGCGACTTACAATGAGCAGTTCTTC. Amino acids: CASRSGQATYNEQFF.

V gene TRBV28 combines with J gene TRBJ1-1; D ambiguous. CDR3 length: 15 amino acids. CDR1 and CDR2 from the germline V gene are MDHEN and SYDVKM. The ends were cut back, 5 bases at V and 1 base at J, with 14 bases in the middle. The CDR3 loop reads CASSPSMGGNTEAFF. The CDR3 region has the DNA TGTGCCAGCAGTCCGTCCATGGGAGGGAACACTGAAGCTTTCTTT. The variable domain in full, with the rest retrieved from reference TRBV28 and TRBJ1-1, is DVKVTQSSRYLVKRTGEKVFLECVQDMDHENMFWYRQDPGLGLRLIYFSYDVKMKEKGDIPEGYSVSREKKERFSLILESASTNQTSMYLCASSPSMGGNTEAFFGQGTRLTVV.

This rearrangement joins TRBV7-8 to TRBJ1-5; D call uncertain. The V end lost 5 bases, the J end lost 0 bases, and 11 bases lay between the germline ends. The germline V gene encodes CDR1 SGHVS and CDR2 FQNEAQ. The CDR3 contains 15 residues. CDR3 sequence: CASSPHLYSNQPQHF. Here the CDR3 DNA reads TGTGCCAGCAGCCCCCACCTTTATAGCAATCAGCCCCAGCATTTT. Full variable domain (remainder filled in from reference TRBV7-8 and TRBJ1-5): GAGVSQSPRYKVAKRGQDVALRCDPISGHVSLFWYQQALGQGPEFLTYFQNEAQLDKSGLPSDRFFAERPEGSVSTLKIQRTQQEDSAVYLCASSPHLYSNQPQHFGDGTRLSIL.

The rearrangement links TRBV5-6 to TRBJ1-1; 12 bases fit TRBD1. V was clipped by 2 bases and J by 0 bases; unmatched bases: 11. Germline lookup yields CDR1 SGHDT and CDR2 YYEEEE. The CDR3 length is 19 residues. The CDR3 nucleotides are TGTGCCAGCAGCTTTACCGGGACAGGGGGCCTTCCCATGAACACTGAAGCTTTCTTT. Translation: CASSFTGTGGLPMNTEAFF.

This sequence joins TRBV5-1 and TRBJ2-7; 7 bases match TRBD1. Germline CDR1 and CDR2: SGHRS and YFSETQ. CDR3 length equals 15 residues. Losses at the gene ends were 1 base for V and 2 bases for J; bases not matched to a gene: 6. CDR3 bases: TGCGCCAGCAGCTTGTCTCCGCAGGGGGCCTACGAGCAGTACTTC. Its translation: CASSLSPQGAYEQYF.